These 4 T cell receptor beta chains were all obtained from the same sample, sequenced in a study of shared clonotypes between healthy human individuals. Data came from immunoSEQ multiplex PCR; TCRdb stores just in-frame clones and leaves some out. The sample includes over a million clones, 65% to 80% of them seen just once. Specimen: memory CD4+ T cells sorted from blood. Subset reported: CD45RA-negative fraction. The receptors originated from a man younger than 35 in good health.

The chain links TRBV19 to TRBJ1-6; 10 nucleotides match TRBD1. In germline, CDR1 is LNHDA, CDR2 SQIVND (reference sequence). There are 16 residues in the CDR3. V dropped 1 base and J dropped 7; count of bases not matched to a gene: 4. The CDR3 sequence is CASSIGTGGGNSPLHF. The CDR3 nucleotides are TGTGCCAGTAGTATAGGGACAGGGGGTGGAAATTCACCCCTCCACTTT.

This rearrangement joins TRBV19 to TRBJ2-2; the D call may be TRBD1 or TRBD2 (5 bases each). From germline, CDR1 is LNHDA and CDR2 SQIVND (reference sequence). CDR3 length: 14 amino acids. The V end was cut by 7 bases, the J end by 2 bases, with 11 bases between. The CDR3 coding sequence is TGTGCCAGTATGGGGGAAAGAAACACCGGGGAGCTGTTTTTT. Translated: CASMGERNTGELFF.

The V gene is TRBV7-2, the J gene TRBJ2-1; TRBD2 matches 10 bases. There are 15 residues in the CDR3. V dropped 3 bases and J dropped 7; count of bases not matched to a gene: 6. The germline V gene encodes CDR1 SGHTA and CDR2 FQGNSA. CDR3 residues: CASSLRGTSANEQFF. DNA of the CDR3: TGTGCCAGCAGCTTGAGAGGGACTAGCGCGAATGAGCAGTTCTTC. The entire variable domain, with the rest obtained from reference TRBV7-2 and TRBJ2-1, is as follows: GAGVSQSPSNKVTEKGKDVELRCDPISGHTALYWYRQSLGQGLEFLIYFQGNSAPDKSGLPSDRFSAERTGGSVSTLTIQRTQQEDSAVYLCASSLRGTSANEQFFGPGTRLTVL.

This chain's CDR3 is CASRGPRAGDNEQFF. Here the CDR3 DNA reads TGTGCCAGCAGAGGGCCGCGGGCAGGGGATAATGAGCAGTTCTTC. V gene TRBV6-6 combines with J gene TRBJ2-1, with D possibly TRBD1 on 6 matching bases. Germline values: CDR1 MNHNY, CDR2 SVGAGI (reference sequence). Trimming shortened V by 6 bases and J by 7 bases, and 19 bases separated the two germline ends. The CDR3 contains 15 residues.